This T cell receptor beta chain originates from a study of lymphopenia after photon versus proton radiotherapy. Whole-study findings and limits: Post-nadir diversity loss with photons came from oligoclonal expansion, particularly CD8+ Temra cells.

CDR1 is LGHNA and CDR2 is YNFKEQ in the germline V gene. The CDR3 is made up of 15 amino acids. V lost 2 bases to trimming and J lost 0 bases; unmatched junction nucleotides: 4. Turning to this clone: What it binds is unknown.

TCRdb's copy holds only in-frame clones and misses some; the assay was immunoSEQ multiplex PCR. The data contain around 30,000 clones, about 91% of them singletons. The chain joins TRBV4-2 to TRBJ2-7; 7 bases line up with TRBD2. The specimen was peripheral blood, collected from a patient treated with proton-based radiotherapy. The clonotype was recovered from a woman aged 70-85 years with pancreatic cancer. Some clones in this sample may be carry-over from other donors' samples. The CDR3: CASSQISGDSYEQYF. The CDR3 DNA reads as TGTGCCAGCAGCCAAATCAGCGGGGACTCCTACGAGCAGTACTTC.